Below are 10 T cell receptor beta chains sequenced from a single sample in a study of cytomegalovirus exposure and HLA in healthy donors. Profiled with immunoSEQ multiplex PCR; TCRdb holds only in-frame clones, not every one. Of some 98,000 clones listed, less than 90% were seen once; the top ten hold approximately 6.3%. Sample: PBMCs. These receptor sequences come from a man aged 18 to 29 in good health and CMV-seropositive.

The V call is TRBV27, the J call TRBJ2-7, with 12 nucleotides matching TRBD2. After removal of 5 bases from V and 3 bases from J, the junction contained 20 bases not matched to a gene. Looked up from germline, CDR1 is MNHEY and CDR2 is SMNVEV (reference sequence). This CDR3 spans 20 amino acids. The CDR3, as DNA: TGTGCCAGCAGTCCCAAGGCACTACCCGGACTAGCGGGGCCCGACTACGAGCAGTACTTC. This codes for CASSPKALPGLAGPDYEQYF.

The chain recombines TRBV19 with TRBJ2-7; D uncertain. The CDR3 sequence is 16 residues long. Germline V lookup: CDR1 LNHDA, CDR2 SQIVND (reference sequence). Trimming stripped 1 base from V and 4 bases from J, with 17 bases between. The CDR3 loop reads CASSIGVAGLPYEQYF. CDR3 DNA: TGTGCCAGTAGTATAGGAGTTGCTGGTCTTCCTTACGAGCAGTACTTC.

J is TRBJ2-1 and V is TRBV5-1; maybe TRBD1 (5 bases). Trimming pared 0 bases from V and 5 bases from J, leaving 9 bases between. Germline loops: CDR1 SGHRS, CDR2 YFSETQ. This CDR3 spans 14 amino acids. The chain's CDR3 is CASSLGTPNNEQFF. The CDR3 DNA reads TGCGCCAGCAGCTTGGGGACACCGAACAATGAGCAGTTCTTC.

The chain employs TRBV5-1 and TRBJ1-3, with 7 bases lining up with TRBD1. Per germline, CDR1 SGHRS and CDR2 YFSETQ. The CDR3 is made up of 14 amino acids. Trimming cost V 1 base and J 4 bases; bases outside gene matches: 2. The CDR3 nucleotides are TGCGCCAGCAGCTTGAGGGGGCTCGGAAACACCATATATTTT. Translation gives CASSLRGLGNTIYF.

The chain couples TRBV5-4 to TRBJ1-2; D possibly corresponds to TRBD1 (6 bases). The length of the CDR3 is 12 residues. V was pared by 5 bases and J by 4 bases, with 9 bases between. Germline-derived CDR1 and CDR2 are SGHNT and YYREEE (reference sequence). This CDR3 reads CASRQDSYGYTF. CDR3 sequence (DNA): TGTGCCAGCAGGCAGGACAGCTATGGCTACACCTTC.

The V call is TRBV20-1, the J call TRBJ2-5; the D is unclear. Germline CDR1 and CDR2: DFQATT and SNEGSKA (reference sequence). The CDR3 sequence is 10 residues long. V was shortened by 4 bases and J by 4 bases, with 4 bases between the two germline ends. The CDR3 sequence is CSATSETQYF. As DNA, the CDR3 is TGCAGTGCTACTTCAGAGACCCAGTACTTC.

The chain links TRBV4-3 to TRBJ2-1; 8 nucleotides match TRBD2. The CDR3 consists of 16 residues. Losses at the gene ends were 0 bases for V and 5 bases for J; bases not matched to a gene: 6. From germline, CDR1 is LGHNA and CDR2 YSLEER. The CDR3 region has the DNA TGCGCCAGCAGCCAAGATGCAACTAGCGGAAACAATGAGCAGTTCTTC. Amino acids: CASSQDATSGNNEQFF.

This clone was picked up one time. The rearrangement links TRBV28 to TRBJ2-1; the D gene is possibly TRBD2 (5 bases). The CDR3 extends over 17 amino acids. Germline CDR1 and CDR2: MDHEN and SYDVKM. With 7 bases removed from V and 1 base from J, the gap between germline ends came to 20 bases. The CDR3 DNA is TGTGCCAGCACCTCAGGACTGACGAAAAGATCCTACAATGAGCAGTTCTTC. It translates to CASTSGLTKRSYNEQFF.

Points on this clone: Germline and junction disagree at one end, which may indicate a read error. The rearrangement uses TRBV28 and TRBJ2-7, with D uncertain. Looked up from germline, CDR1 is MDHEN and CDR2 is SYDVKM. The CDR3 loop spans 13 amino acids. CDR3 region: CAISYSNLYEQYF. The DNA of the CDR3 is TGTGCCATCAGTTACTCGAACTTATACGAGCAGTACTTC.

The gene calls are TRBV11-2 and TRBJ2-3; D not resolved. The CDR3 consists of 15 residues. Germline-derived CDR1 and CDR2 are SGHAT and FQNNGV. The germline V and J ends were trimmed by 2 bases and 0 bases, with 9 bases remaining between them. DNA of the CDR3: TGTGCCAGCAGCTTAATCCGTTCCAGCACAGATACGCAGTATTTT. It is translated as CASSLIRSSTDTQYF.